The following is a T cell receptor (beta chain) sequence with its context. What it recognizes is unknown. Samples were taken at baseline and on day 1 of cycles 4 and 7. CDR1 and CDR2 from the germline V gene are LNHDA and SQIVND (reference sequence). CDR3 length: 14 amino acids. The J segment lost 9 bases and the V segment lost 6 bases, leaving 10 bases of the junction unmatched. The record originates from a study of OX40 agonist ivuxolimab in advanced cancers. Study-wide results and caveats: Doses of 0.1 to 3.0 mg/kg were accompanied by clonal expansion of CD4+ and CD8+ blood T cells by week 6.

Using immunoSEQ multiplex PCR, the repertoire was profiled, and TCRdb retains in-frame clones only, with some absent. The table has over 90,000 clones, roughly 90% seen once. Sequenced here: CD4+ or CD8+ T cells sorted from blood, sampled in a trial of the OX40 agonist ivuxolimab. This TCR came from an adult with an advanced solid tumor such as melanoma, head and neck, liver or kidney cancer. The rearrangement links TRBV19 to TRBJ1-5; TRBD1 matches at 8 bases. CDR3 region: CASSPGQVFRPQHF. The CDR3 DNA follows: TGTGCCAGTAGCCCGGGACAGGTCTTCAGGCCCCAGCATTTT.